Sequencing of this T cell receptor (beta chain) was carried out in a study of beta chain features in type 1 diabetes. Each of the CD4+ naive, central memory, regulatory and stem cell-like memory populations was sorted via CD45RO/CCR7/CD25/CD127/CD95/CD27. This clone was picked up a small number of times. Other DNA sequences of this sample code for an identical CDR3. The entirety of the isolated RNA underwent reverse transcription, so expressed TCRB transcripts were sequenced. Generated by immunoSEQ multiplex PCR, the TCRdb table keeps only in-frame clones and is missing some. The table records just over 450,000 clones, 25% to 35% of them present only once. The germline V and J ends were trimmed by 0 bases and 1 base, with 10 bases remaining between them. Germline V gives CDR1 LGHNA, CDR2 YSLEER. CDR3 length equals 15 residues.

The sample comprised naive CD4+ T cells from blood. This TCR was recovered from a man aged 18-30 years in good health. The rearrangement links TRBV4-3 to TRBJ2-7, with D possibly matching TRBD1 (6 bases). The CDR3 bases are TGCGCCAGCAGCCAAGATCTTACAGGGTCCTACGAGCAGTACTTC. It translates to CASSQDLTGSYEQYF.